This T cell receptor beta chain derives from a study of T cell repertoires in cytomegalovirus infection. MiXCR was run by TCRdb on the reads, yielding one entry per CDR3 protein. Of 150,000 to 200,000 distinct CDR3 sequences in the sample, roughly 27% were seen once. The junction had 6 bases not matched to a gene; V was cut back by 5 bases and J by 7 bases. CDR3 length: 14 residues. From germline, CDR1 is SGHVS and CDR2 FQNEAQ. The V gene is TRBV7-8, the J gene TRBJ1-4; TRBD1 agrees at 8 bases. The receptor comes from a human donor in good health (CMV status not recorded). Some clones in this sample may be carry-over from other donors' samples. The sample taken for sequencing was PBMCs. CDR3 in DNA: TGTGCCAGCAGCCCCCGGGACAGGAGTGAAAAACTGTTTTTT. Translated, it gives CASSPRDRSEKLFF.